This entry lists 11 T cell receptor beta chains sequenced from one sample in a study of cytomegalovirus exposure and HLA in healthy donors. Vbeta (60) and Jbeta (13) primers were used in the PCR. The repertoire was sequenced with immunoSEQ multiplex PCR; TCRdb's copy has only in-frame clones and lacks some. The sample holds roughly 200,000 clones, approximately 80% seen once. The sample taken for sequencing was PBMCs. These receptors were taken from a woman aged 25 to 39 in good health and CMV-seropositive.

The V call is TRBV15, the J call TRBJ2-2; D remains ambiguous. V shed 3 bases and J shed 3 bases, with 14 bases lying between them. The CDR3 covers 16 residues. The germline V gene has CDR1 LNHNV and CDR2 YYDKDF (reference sequence). Written as DNA, the CDR3 is TGTGCCACCAGCAGGCTTAAAGACTTATACACCGGGGAGCTGTTTTTT. Encoded protein: CATSRLKDLYTGELFF.

This rearrangement joins TRBV18 to TRBJ2-1; tentatively, D is TRBD2 (5 bases). Trimming cost V 1 base and J 6 bases, with 10 bases left between them. This CDR3 contains 14 residues. Looked up from germline, CDR1 is KGHSH and CDR2 is LQKENI. In DNA, the CDR3 is TGTGCCAGCTCACCACTAACTAGTGTCAATGAGCAGTTCTTC. The encoded protein is CASSPLTSVNEQFF.

This clone was counted only a few times. This chain uses TRBV7-3 with TRBJ2-1; D uncertain. The CDR3 runs 13 residues. The V and J ends lost 5 bases and 7 bases respectively, with 12 bases between them. Germline V CDR1 and CDR2: SGHTA, FQGTGA. The CDR3 nucleotides read TGTGCCAGCAGCCCCAACCTAGGAAATGAGCAGTTCTTC. This translates into CASSPNLGNEQFF.

The V gene is TRBV4-1, the J gene TRBJ2-7; D gene uncertain. With 4 bases removed from V and 2 bases from J, the gap between germline ends came to 18 bases. Germline CDR1 reads MGHRA; CDR2 reads YSYEKL. The CDR3 is 16 amino acids. This chain's CDR3 is CASSRRQNDRAYEQYF. In DNA form, the CDR3 reads TGCGCCAGCAGCCGACGTCAAAACGACCGGGCCTACGAGCAGTACTTC.

The chain combines TRBV7-9 with TRBJ2-5, with TRBD2 matching over 7 bases. CDR1 and CDR2 from the germline V gene are SEHNR and FQNEAQ (reference sequence). The V segment lost 5 bases and the J segment 3 bases; nucleotides outside the gene matches: 9. The CDR3 runs to 15 residues. As DNA, the CDR3 is TGTGCCAGCAGCGATCGGGGAGGGCCCGAAGAGACCCAGTACTTC. Translated: CASSDRGGPEETQYF.

The chain is built from TRBV6-1 and TRBJ2-1; 9 bases map to TRBD1. V was pared by 1 base and J by 2 bases, with 3 bases of the junction left unmatched. Germline CDR1 MNHNS, CDR2 SASEGT. This CDR3 contains 16 residues. The chain's CDR3 is CASSEGHRGPYNEQFF. DNA for the CDR3: TGTGCCAGCAGTGAAGGGCACAGGGGGCCCTACAATGAGCAGTTCTTC.

The genes are TRBV10-1 and TRBJ2-5; possibly TRBD2 for D (5 bases). The length of the CDR3 is 13 residues. V lost 6 bases, J lost 6 bases, and 14 bases lay in between. From germline, CDR1 is WNHNN and CDR2 SYGVQD (reference sequence). This chain's CDR3 is CASSLGLAQTQYF. In DNA form, the CDR3 reads TGCGCCAGCAGCCTTGGGCTAGCACAGACCCAGTACTTC.

The chain joins TRBV7-2 to TRBJ1-5; TRBD1 aligns across 7 bases. CDR1 is SGHTA and CDR2 is FQGNSA in the germline V gene. V lost 5 bases to trimming and J lost 5 bases; unmatched junction nucleotides: 6. This CDR3 has 14 amino acids. The CDR3 bases are TGTGCCAGCAGCCAGACAGGGAATTATCAGCCCCAGCATTTT. Its translation: CASSQTGNYQPQHF.

The CDR3 DNA follows: TGTGCCAGCAGCCCCCGACTAGTGAGTGTCGGTAATGAGCAGTTCTTC. This encodes CASSPRLVSVGNEQFF. V is TRBV9 and J is TRBJ2-1; weak D call: TRBD2 (6 bases). The CDR3 is 16 residues long. Trimming removed 4 bases from V and 7 bases from J, with 21 bases in between. Germline lookup yields CDR1 SGDLS and CDR2 YYNGEE.

The chain is built from TRBV6-1 and TRBJ2-7; D gene ambiguous. The CDR3 loop spans 11 amino acids. V lost 9 bases and J 4 bases, leaving 10 bases between the germline ends. CDR1 and CDR2 (germline): MNHNS, SASEGT. In DNA, the CDR3 is TGTGCCAGTACCGGTTATTACGAGCAGTACTTC. Its translation: CASTGYYEQYF.

V gene TRBV29-1 combines with J gene TRBJ2-3; D might be TRBD2 (6 bases). The CDR3 consists of 16 residues. Germline V gene sequence: CDR1 SQVTM, CDR2 ANQGSEA. Trimming cost V 4 bases and J 4 bases, with 21 bases left between them. In DNA form, the CDR3 reads TGCAGCGTTGTGGGAGTGGTGCAGGGAGGTGCAGATACGCAGTATTTT. It encodes CSVVGVVQGGADTQYF.